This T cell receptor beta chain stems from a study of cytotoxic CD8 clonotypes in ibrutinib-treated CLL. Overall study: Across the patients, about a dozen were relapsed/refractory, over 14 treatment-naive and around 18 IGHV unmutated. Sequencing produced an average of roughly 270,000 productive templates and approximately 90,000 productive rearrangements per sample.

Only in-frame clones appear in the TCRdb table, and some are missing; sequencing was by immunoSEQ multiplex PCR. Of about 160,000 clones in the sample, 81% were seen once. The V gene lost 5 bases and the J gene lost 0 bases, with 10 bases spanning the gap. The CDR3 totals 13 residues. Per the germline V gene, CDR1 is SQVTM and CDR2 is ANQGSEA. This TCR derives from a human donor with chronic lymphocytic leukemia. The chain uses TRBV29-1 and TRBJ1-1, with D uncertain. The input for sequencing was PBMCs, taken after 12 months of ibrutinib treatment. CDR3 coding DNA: TGCAGCGTTTGGTCTGGGATGAACACTGAAGCTTTCTTT. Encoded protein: CSVWSGMNTEAFF.